A selection of T cell receptor beta chains follows, all from one sample in a study of blood T cell repertoires in COVID-19. Assay: immunoSEQ multiplex PCR; the TCRdb copy retains only in-frame clones and omits some. The sample contains around 80,000 clones, 80% to 85% of which appear only once. The sequenced sample was peripheral blood. Every receptor here comes from a human donor in a cohort sampled during active COVID-19. Each CDR3 is given without its conserved first and last residue.

V	J	length	CDR3
TRBV19	TRBJ1-1	12	ASRARDRVSEAF
TRBV9	TRBJ1-2	12	ASSVGGTNYGYT
TRBV5-4	TRBJ2-2	11	ASSQGGTKELF
TRBV28	TRBJ1-5	14	ASSYDISVGNQPQH
TRBV24-1	TRBJ2-3	12	ATSLSGGADTQY
TRBV5-6	TRBJ1-1	12	ASTFSGLNTEAF
TRBV19	TRBJ1-5	12	ASSIGDSNQPQH
TRBV4-1	TRBJ1-6	15	ASSQPTGGGRDSPLH
TRBV5-4	TRBJ2-3	14	ASSLGRGGWRDTQY
TRBV7-3	TRBJ1-3	15	ASSSDPTGGGGNTIY
TRBV9	TRBJ1-4	13	ASSVVGASNEKLF
TRBV7-9	TRBJ2-2	13	ASSPGTGNTGELF
TRBV3-1/TRBV3-2	TRBJ1-6	12	ASSHYRENSPLH